This T cell receptor (beta chain) was observed in a study of chemoradiotherapy in HPV16-positive cancers (dated by TCRdb to the early 2020s). For the study in its entirety: Candidate HPV-specific T-cell clones and common TCR motifs were defined through functional T-cell assays on cells from two HPV16-positive patients. The candidate HPV-specific TCRs and motifs were subsequently tracked in TCR repertoires obtained from 86 patients with HPV-related cancers. The study set out to ask whether T-cell immunity against the HPV oncoproteins E6 and E7 changes over the course of chemoradiotherapy and whether that immunity affects survival.

Comment on this clone: No cognate antigen has been identified for it. No per-base quality is available; no much larger clone lies one base away.

Library preparation used the immunoSEQ multiplex PCR assay. The source is immuneACCESS, and TCRdb retained only in-frame sequences with V and J called. Part of the clones is not carried over; for the studies checked, unresolved V genes explain less than half of this, and the remainder is unexplained. The table for this sample lists around 13,000 clones; roughly 80% of them were counted only once. 1.3% to 1.5% of the sample goes to the ten largest clones. Overall results and qualifications from the work: In HPV16-positive patients, expansion of HPV-responsive T cells during chemoradiotherapy was found to be associated with improved recurrence-free survival. Expansion of candidate HPV-specific clones and E7-related TCR motifs was observed in the tumor microenvironment during treatment, whereas no such expansion was observed for non-HPV-specific T cells. The functional definition of HPV-specific T cells was derived from only two HPV16-positive patients, and the survival association was reported for HPV16-positive patients.

Because repertoires were sampled repeatedly during chemoradiotherapy, clonal expansion in the tumor microenvironment could be followed. Sequences SGHVS (CDR1) and FQNEAQ (CDR2) are obtained from the germline V gene. The CDR3 holds 16 amino acids from the cysteine to the phenylalanine. The kept DNA is CDR3 alone, 48 bases in frame from the first base. V drops 5 bases and J drops 1 base, leaving 16 bases in between. The sequence is built from TRBV7-8 and TRBJ2-3, with no confidently assigned D gene. The sample was taken from a patient who underwent chemoradiotherapy. This TCR was sampled from a human donor with HPV-associated anogenital cancer. The CDR3 in this case is CASSPPDLSGTDTQYF. The DNA sequence follows: TGTGCCAGCAGCCCTCCCGACCTGAGTGGCACAGATACGCAGTATTTT.